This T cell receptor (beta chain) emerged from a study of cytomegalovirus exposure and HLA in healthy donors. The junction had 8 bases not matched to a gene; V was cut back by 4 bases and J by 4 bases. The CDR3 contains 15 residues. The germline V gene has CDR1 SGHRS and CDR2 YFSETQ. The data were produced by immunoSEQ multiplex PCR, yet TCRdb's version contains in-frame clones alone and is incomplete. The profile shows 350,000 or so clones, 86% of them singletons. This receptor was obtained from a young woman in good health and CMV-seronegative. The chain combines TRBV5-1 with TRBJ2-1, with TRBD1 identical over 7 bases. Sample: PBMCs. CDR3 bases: TGCGCCAGCAGCCGTGGGGGACAGACGTACAATGAGCAGTTCTTC. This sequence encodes CASSRGGQTYNEQFF.